The T cell receptor (beta chain) described here comes from a study of control samples from healthy donors and cancer patients. Using immunoSEQ multiplex PCR, the repertoire was profiled, and TCRdb retains in-frame clones only, with some absent. The sample yields about 130,000 clones, about nine tenths seen once. Deletions cut 1 base from V and 2 bases from J, with 15 bases between. CDR1 is SQVTM, CDR2 ANQGSEA, per germline. This CDR3 is built from 15 residues. The chain joins TRBV29-1 to TRBJ2-7; D is possibly TRBD1 or TRBD2 (7 bases each). The sample comprised blood. The clonotype originates from a man in his late teens or twenties in good health. The CDR3 is CSVEGEGAPPYEQYF. In DNA form, the CDR3 reads TGCAGCGTTGAAGGGGAGGGGGCCCCGCCCTACGAGCAGTACTTC.